The 32 T cell receptor beta chains below all came from one sample that was sequenced in a study of cytomegalovirus exposure and HLA in healthy donors. Method: immunoSEQ multiplex PCR; TCRdb's copy keeps in-frame clones and lacks some. The sample has 150,000 to 250,000 clones; approximately 82% are singletons. Sequencing was done on a sample of PBMCs. Source of these receptors: a woman aged 30 to 39 in good health and CMV-seropositive.

The chain links TRBV14 to TRBJ1-2; D not certain. CDR3 size: 16 residues. V was shortened by 0 bases and J by 5 bases, with 16 bases between the two germline ends. The germline CDR1 and CDR2 sequences are SGHDN and FVKESK. CDR3 loop: CASSQDREIAEYGYTF. CDR3 coding DNA: TGTGCCAGCAGCCAAGATCGGGAAATTGCGGAATATGGCTACACCTTC.

The V and J genes are TRBV7-8 and TRBJ2-3; 10 positions agree with TRBD2. Trimming took 1 base from V and 6 from J; bases not matched to a gene: 7. The CDR3 spans 16 residues. Germline assignment: CDR1 SGHVS and CDR2 FQNEAQ. This CDR3 is CASSLERAGGADTQYF. Written as DNA, the CDR3 is TGTGCCAGCAGCTTAGAGAGAGCGGGAGGGGCCGATACGCAGTATTTT.

The chain links TRBV12-5 to TRBJ2-7; 9 bases align to TRBD2. The germline gives CDR1 LGHNT, CDR2 FRNRAP. The CDR3 contains 17 residues. V lost 5 bases, J lost 7 bases, and 18 bases stayed unmatched. The CDR3 reads CASGLFSGSSSSGEQYF. The CDR3 DNA follows: TGTGCTAGTGGTCTATTTAGCGGGAGTTCTTCTTCGGGAGAGCAGTACTTC.

The chain has TRBV18 and TRBJ2-2; D may be TRBD1 (6 bases). CDR3 size: 15 residues. Trimming removed 2 bases from V and 4 bases from J, with 11 bases in between. Germline V gene sequence: CDR1 KGHSH, CDR2 LQKENI. CDR3 region: CASSPTFRGTGELFF. The CDR3 coding sequence is TGTGCCAGCTCACCAACTTTCAGGGGCACCGGGGAGCTGTTTTTT.

This chain uses TRBV2 with TRBJ2-1, with TRBD2 matching over 11 bases. With V trimmed by 7 bases and J by 2 bases, 7 bases remained unmatched. Germline loops: CDR1 SNHLY, CDR2 FYNNEI. The length of the CDR3 is 16 residues. The CDR3 sequence: CASMQVAGGAYNEQFF. CDR3 bases: TGTGCCAGCATGCAGGTAGCGGGAGGGGCCTACAATGAGCAGTTCTTC.

This clone was seen a handful of times. The V call is TRBV7-9, the J call TRBJ2-7; 10 nucleotides agree with TRBD2. This CDR3 contains 13 residues. V gave up 6 bases and J gave up 3 bases; unmatched junction bases: 2. Germline V gene lookup returns CDR1 SEHNR and CDR2 FQNEAQ (reference sequence). CDR3 sequence reads: CASRGTSDYEQYF. For the CDR3, the DNA is TGTGCCAGCAGAGGGACTAGCGACTACGAGCAGTACTTC.

V usage is TRBV5-1 and J usage is TRBJ1-2; D gene uncertain. CDR3 length: 14 amino acids. Germline CDR1 reads SGHRS; CDR2 reads YFSETQ. Trimming took off 0 bases at V and 6 bases at J, with 12 bases between the two ends. In DNA form, the CDR3 reads TGCGCCAGCAGCTTGGAACGGAGTGAGGATGGCTACACCTTC. Translating it yields CASSLERSEDGYTF.

The chain uses TRBV6-6 and TRBJ2-7; no definite D call. V was clipped by 3 bases and J by 2 bases, with 14 bases between them. Germline CDR1 and CDR2: MNHNY and SVGAGI (reference sequence). The CDR3 spans 15 residues. The CDR3, as DNA: TGTGCCAGCAGTTATGCCGACAAACTCACCTACGAGCAGTACTTC. Its protein is CASSYADKLTYEQYF.

The chain carries TRBV30 and TRBJ1-2, with 8 bases identical to TRBD1. The CDR3 consists of 14 residues. Trimming cost V 2 bases and J 4 bases; bases outside gene matches: 6. In germline, CDR1 is GTSNPN, CDR2 SVGIG (reference sequence). Here the CDR3 reads CAWSRTGRGYGYTF. CDR3 nucleotides: TGTGCCTGGAGTAGGACAGGGCGAGGCTATGGCTACACCTTC.

The rearrangement links TRBV7-2 to TRBJ2-2; 7 bases align to TRBD1. V dropped 0 bases and J dropped 8; count of bases not matched to a gene: 9. The CDR3 is made up of 16 amino acids. Per germline, CDR1 SGHTA and CDR2 FQGNSA. This CDR3 is CASSLARTGVKGELFF. The CDR3, as DNA: TGTGCCAGCAGCTTAGCAAGGACAGGCGTTAAGGGGGAGCTGTTTTTT.

The rearrangement uses TRBV2 and TRBJ2-1; D not certain. The ends were cut back, 8 bases at V and 7 bases at J, with 18 bases in the middle. CDR3 size: 14 residues. Germline CDR1 reads SNHLY; CDR2 reads FYNNEI. In DNA form, the CDR3 reads TGTGCCAGCGGATCCTTCTACTACGTAAATGAGCAGTTCTTC. Amino acids: CASGSFYYVNEQFF.

This clone showed up just once. The J gene is TRBJ2-2, the V gene TRBV11-2; tentatively, D is TRBD2 (5 bases). Germline CDR1 is SGHAT and CDR2 is FQNNGV. The CDR3 is 16 residues long. Trimming took off 0 bases at V and 4 bases at J, with 12 bases between the two ends. Here the CDR3 DNA reads TGTGCCAGCAGCTTAGATCGAGGTCGGGGCACCGGGGAGCTGTTTTTT. It codes for CASSLDRGRGTGELFF.

The chain combines TRBV7-9 with TRBJ2-3; 9 nucleotides match TRBD2. The CDR3 is 19 residues long. The germline V gene has CDR1 SEHNR and CDR2 FQNEAQ (reference sequence). The J segment lost 0 bases and the V segment lost 3 bases, leaving 13 bases of the junction unmatched. CDR3 sequence (DNA): TGTGCCAGCAGCTTCCTAACCGGCCTAGCGGGGCCCAGCACAGATACGCAGTATTTT. It yields the protein CASSFLTGLAGPSTDTQYF.

The V call is TRBV27, the J call TRBJ1-1; 8 bases match TRBD1. Germline lookup yields CDR1 MNHEY and CDR2 SMNVEV (reference sequence). The CDR3 extends over 14 amino acids. V gave up 9 bases and J gave up 0 bases; unmatched junction bases: 6. CDR3 sequence: CASSQQGVNTEAFF. The CDR3 coding sequence is TGTGCCAGTTCTCAACAGGGGGTGAACACTGAAGCTTTCTTT.

This chain links TRBV7-8 with TRBJ2-1; TRBD1 matches 9 bases. Trimming removed 5 bases from V and 12 bases from J; junction bases left unmatched: 20. The CDR3 loop spans 17 amino acids. From germline, CDR1 is SGHVS and CDR2 FQNEAQ. The CDR3 region is CASSRTSGTGFLGGQFF. The CDR3 DNA is TGTGCCAGCAGCAGGACCTCCGGGACAGGGTTTTTGGGGGGGCAGTTCTTC.

This chain connects TRBV15 to TRBJ2-1; no firm D call. This CDR3 contains 16 residues. Trimming cost V 0 bases and J 1 base, with 10 bases left between them. CDR1 and CDR2 (germline): LNHNV, YYDKDF (reference sequence). CDR3 sequence (DNA): TGTGCCACCAGCAGAGATCTGGGCGCATCCTACAATGAGCAGTTCTTC. Its protein is CATSRDLGASYNEQFF.

This clone was detected only once. The V call is TRBV29-1, the J call TRBJ2-2; tentative D call: TRBD1 (6 bases). V lost 5 bases, J lost 0 bases, and 13 bases lay in between. This CDR3 has 15 residues. In germline, CDR1 is SQVTM, CDR2 ANQGSEA. CDR3 amino acids: CSVSGQFANTGELFF. For the CDR3, the DNA is TGCAGCGTTTCCGGACAGTTCGCGAACACCGGGGAGCTGTTTTTT.

The rearrangement links TRBV2 to TRBJ1-1; tentative D call: TRBD1 (5 bases). The CDR3 extends over 15 amino acids. CDR1 is SNHLY, CDR2 FYNNEI, per germline. Trimming left V 8 bases short and J 5 bases short, with 21 bases between. CDR3 amino acids: CASLSQKTVMTEAFF. The CDR3 DNA reads TGTGCCAGCCTTTCTCAGAAGACAGTGATGACTGAAGCTTTCTTT.

V is TRBV11-1 and J is TRBJ2-1, with 12 bases lining up with TRBD2. This CDR3 comprises 17 residues. Unmatched junction bases numbered 8, after V lost 4 bases and J lost 4 bases. CDR1 and CDR2 from the germline V gene are SGHAT and FQDESV (reference sequence). Here the CDR3 reads CASSSFFLAGGYNEQFF. CDR3 nucleotide sequence: TGTGCCAGCAGCTCATTCTTCCTAGCGGGAGGGTACAATGAGCAGTTCTTC.

Regarding this clone: One junction end disagrees with the germline gene, perhaps due to a read error. J is TRBJ2-5 and V is TRBV7-7, with 8 bases aligning to TRBD1. CDR3 size: 14 residues. Germline V gene lookup returns CDR1 SSHAT and CDR2 FNYEAQ (reference sequence). The CDR3 loop reads CASSLSTGGETQYF. The CDR3 coding sequence is TGTGCTAGCAGCTTAAGTACAGGGGGAGAGACCCAGTACTTC.

V is TRBV6-1 and J is TRBJ2-7; D remains unclear. This CDR3 has 11 amino acids. Germline CDR1 and CDR2: MNHNS and SASEGT. V lost 7 bases to trimming and J lost 4 bases, with 8 bases between them. The CDR3 DNA sequence: TGTGCCAGCACCCTGGCTTACGAGCAGTACTTC. It is translated as CASTLAYEQYF.

The CDR3 spells CASSLDRDSGNTIYF. The CDR3 DNA is TGTGCCAGCAGCTTAGACAGGGACTCTGGAAACACCATATATTTT. The chain is built from TRBV7-9 and TRBJ1-3, with D perhaps TRBD1 (6 bases). Germline lookup yields CDR1 SEHNR and CDR2 FQNEAQ (reference sequence). This CDR3 comprises 15 residues. V dropped 1 base and J dropped 0 bases, with 7 bases sitting between them.

The chain combines TRBV2 with TRBJ2-3; TRBD2 agrees at 8 bases. Germline assignment: CDR1 SNHLY and CDR2 FYNNEI. This CDR3 has 15 amino acids. Trimming took 5 bases from V and 0 from J; bases not matched to a gene: 4. CDR3 amino acids: CASSLAGTSTDTQYF. Written as DNA, the CDR3 is TGTGCCAGCAGTTTAGCGGGGACTAGCACAGATACGCAGTATTTT.

The gene calls are TRBV5-1 and TRBJ1-3, with D perhaps matching TRBD1 (6 bases). CDR1 and CDR2 from the germline V gene are SGHRS and YFSETQ. Trimming removed 4 bases at V and 4 bases at J, with 9 bases between. The CDR3 covers 13 residues. Written as DNA, the CDR3 is TGCGCCAGCAGCGTAGGACAGGGAAACACCATATATTTT. It is translated as CASSVGQGNTIYF.

The chain uses TRBV29-1 and TRBJ1-5; TRBD1 matches 7 bases. Looked up from germline, CDR1 is SQVTM and CDR2 is ANQGSEA. With 6 bases clipped from V and 4 bases from J, the junction kept 6 bases outside the gene matches. CDR3 length: 13 residues. DNA of the CDR3: TGCAGCGTCCAAGGGGGCTGGAATCAGCCCCAGCATTTT. It specifies CSVQGGWNQPQHF.

V gene TRBV9 combines with J gene TRBJ1-1; 7 bases agree with TRBD1. The CDR3 is 14 amino acids. Trimming at V came to 3 bases and at J to 1 base, leaving 3 bases not matched to a gene. Germline values: CDR1 SGDLS, CDR2 YYNGEE. CDR3 region: CASSARQGNTEAFF. CDR3 nucleotide sequence: TGTGCCAGCAGCGCGCGACAGGGGAACACTGAAGCTTTCTTT.

The J gene is TRBJ1-5, the V gene TRBV2; 8 nucleotides agree with TRBD1. The germline gives CDR1 SNHLY, CDR2 FYNNEI. Unmatched junction bases numbered 9, after V lost 4 bases and J lost 7 bases. This CDR3 contains 15 residues. The DNA of the CDR3 is TGTGCCAGCAGTGCCGGGACAGGCCGAGACCAGCCCCAGCATTTT. Protein product: CASSAGTGRDQPQHF.

This sequence joins TRBV27 and TRBJ2-5; TRBD1 matches at 7 bases. The CDR3 runs to 15 residues. Unmatched junction bases numbered 12, after V lost 7 bases and J lost 4 bases. Germline V lookup: CDR1 MNHEY, CDR2 SMNVEV (reference sequence). This chain's CDR3 is CASIPRGGPRETQYF. The CDR3, as DNA: TGTGCCAGCATTCCCCGAGGGGGCCCCAGAGAGACCCAGTACTTC.

The CDR3 DNA sequence: TGTGCCAGCAGTGAATTTACTACCTGCTCCTACGAGCAGTACTTC. Translating gives CASSEFTTCSYEQYF. The rearrangement links TRBV25-1 to TRBJ2-7; no firm D call. CDR1 and CDR2 (germline): MGHDK, SYGVNS. Trimming removed 1 base from V and 0 bases from J, with 10 bases in between. This CDR3 region has 15 residues.

The chain recombines TRBV2 with TRBJ2-7; 7 nucleotides agree with TRBD1. There are 14 residues in the CDR3. Trimming took 8 bases from V and 5 from J; bases not matched to a gene: 12. Per germline, CDR1 SNHLY and CDR2 FYNNEI. CDR3 protein: CASGSTGVRNEQYF. CDR3 DNA sequence: TGTGCCAGCGGATCCACAGGGGTGAGGAACGAGCAGTACTTC.

In this sample, this clone turned up a few times. The chain recombines TRBV6-5 with TRBJ2-7; 7 bases line up with TRBD2. CDR3 length equals 15 residues. The V and J ends lost 3 bases and 0 bases, in that order; junction bases with no gene match: 5. Germline V gene sequence: CDR1 MNHEY, CDR2 SVGAGI. The DNA of the CDR3 is TGTGCCAGCAGTTATCTAGCGGCCAGCTCCTACGAGCAGTACTTC. It specifies CASSYLAASSYEQYF.

The chain employs TRBV5-4 and TRBJ1-2; D is uncertain. CDR1 is SGHNT, CDR2 YYREEE, per germline (reference sequence). Trimming stripped 0 bases from V and 6 bases from J, with 6 bases between. CDR3 size: 12 residues. The CDR3 loop reads CASSLASDGYTF. The CDR3 coding sequence is TGTGCCAGCAGCTTGGCTAGTGATGGCTACACCTTC.